A single sample gave rise to the 6 T cell receptor beta chains below, sequenced in a study of T-cell memory formation after mild COVID-19. TCRdb passed the 5' RACE reads through MiXCR, listing each CDR3 protein once. There are roughly 310,000 distinct CDR3 sequences in the sample; roughly 15% occur only once, and roughly 20% lies in the top ten. Sequencing was carried out using PBMCs or a T cell subset sorted from them (not recorded which). Receptors were obtained from a man aged 18 to 30 who had mild COVID-19 (a few samples of this study predate the infection). Cell type and time point are not known.

This clonotype has only a few counts. The chain uses TRBV19 and TRBJ1-4; D remains unclear. V gave up 4 bases and J gave up 0 bases, with 18 bases separating them. Per the germline V gene, CDR1 is LNHDA and CDR2 is SQIVND (reference sequence). The CDR3 has 18 residues. The CDR3, as DNA: TGTGCCAGTAGTAAATATTTTCCGGCAGATGCAACTAATGAAAAACTGTTTTTT. Translated: CASSKYFPADATNEKLFF.

This clonotype was seen more than once but under ten times. This sequence joins TRBV5-1 and TRBJ2-7; D is possibly TRBD2 (6 bases). Germline CDR1 and CDR2: SGHRS and YFSETQ. The CDR3 contains 14 residues. Trimming took 0 bases from V and 6 from J, leaving 13 bases between them. The CDR3: CASSLASGSGEQYF. DNA of the CDR3: TGCGCCAGCAGCTTGGCCTCGGGTAGCGGCGAGCAGTACTTC.

The chain recombines TRBV7-9 with TRBJ2-7; no clear D. The CDR3 has 14 residues. V was pared by 0 bases and J by 0 bases, with 6 bases between. The germline gives CDR1 SEHNR, CDR2 FQNEAQ (reference sequence). As DNA, the CDR3 is TGTGCCAGCAGCTTAGCCCGGAGCTCCTACGAGCAGTACTTC. It specifies CASSLARSSYEQYF.

J is TRBJ2-3 and V is TRBV4-2; D is unresolved. The CDR3 spans 13 residues. From germline, CDR1 is LGHNA and CDR2 YNFKEQ. V was cut by 4 bases and J by 8 bases, with 13 bases left in between. The CDR3 is CASSLYEEGTQYF. CDR3 DNA sequence: TGTGCCAGCAGCCTTTACGAAGAAGGTACGCAGTATTTT.

V gene TRBV12-3 or TRBV12-4 combines with J gene TRBJ1-1; possible D gene TRBD1, 6 bases. The V gene lost 7 bases and the J gene lost 7 bases, with 16 bases spanning the gap. CDR3 length equals 13 residues. The CDR3 region has the DNA TGTGCCAGCATTAGGGGGGAAGTGGGTGAAGCTTTCTTT. This sequence encodes CASIRGEVGEAFF.

This clonotype was seen more than once but under ten times. This rearrangement joins TRBV6-2 or TRBV6-3 to TRBJ1-1; D is undetermined. Germline CDR1 MNHEY, CDR2 SVGEGT. V was pared by 2 bases and J by 1 base, with 8 bases between. This CDR3 spans 14 amino acids. The CDR3 reads CASSYGTANTEAFF. The CDR3 DNA sequence: TGTGCCAGCAGTTACGGTACAGCGAACACTGAAGCTTTCTTT.